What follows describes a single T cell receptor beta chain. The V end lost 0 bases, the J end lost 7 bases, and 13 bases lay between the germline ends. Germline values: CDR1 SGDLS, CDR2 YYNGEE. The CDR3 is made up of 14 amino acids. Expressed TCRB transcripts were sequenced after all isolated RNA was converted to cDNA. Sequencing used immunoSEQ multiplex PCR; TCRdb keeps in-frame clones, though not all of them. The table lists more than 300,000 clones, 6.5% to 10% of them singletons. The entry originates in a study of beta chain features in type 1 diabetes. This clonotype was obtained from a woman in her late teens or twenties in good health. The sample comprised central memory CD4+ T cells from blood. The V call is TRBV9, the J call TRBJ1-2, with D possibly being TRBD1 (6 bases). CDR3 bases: TGTGCCAGCAGCGTAGATACAGGGTATGGTGGCTACACCTTC. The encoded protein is CASSVDTGYGGYTF.